This T cell receptor beta chain stems from a study of blood T cell repertoires in COVID-19. CDR1 MNHEY and CDR2 SVGAGI come from the germline V gene. The CDR3 loop spans 15 amino acids. With V trimmed by 4 bases and J by 2 bases, 3 bases remained unmatched. The method was immunoSEQ multiplex PCR; TCRdb's version includes in-frame clones alone and lacks a portion of them. The table records 300,000 or so clones, about 90% of them present only once. Sequenced material: PBMCs or T cells enriched from blood (not recorded which). This TCR derives from a woman in her twenties or thirties who had recovered from COVID-19. The chain uses TRBV6-5 and TRBJ2-1, with 9 bases fitting TRBD1. CDR3 protein: CASSSDRGPYNEQFF. The CDR3 DNA sequence: TGTGCCAGCAGTTCGGACAGGGGCCCCTACAATGAGCAGTTCTTC.